This T cell receptor (beta chain) derives from a study of tumor-infiltrating lymphocytes in primary liver carcinoma. On the study more broadly: Staged T1-T3 N0M0, the tumors had sizes that ranged from roughly 4.2 to 10 cm across. Samples returned roughly 3.65 to 8 million productive TCRbeta reads each. Read depth did not differ significantly between tissue types.

This clonotype was counted only a few times. Priming with a constant-region primer yielded TCR beta cDNA from 450 to 550 ng total RNA. Nested multiplex PCR, run for three rounds with slightly modified ARM-PCR, yielded TCR beta libraries. The study ran its first two PCR rounds for 9 to 10 cycles each, using TRBV1-TRBV30 forward primers and a C-beta reverse primer. Via MiXCR, TCRdb re-called the multiplex PCR reads, giving one row per CDR3 protein. This sample has approximately 92,000 distinct CDR3 sequences, with approximately 68% found just once. There are 16 residues in the CDR3. Per germline, CDR1 SNHLY and CDR2 FYNNEI. Trimming removed 7 bases from V and 4 bases from J; junction bases left unmatched: 10. Between about 19 and 34 mg of unsorted bulk tissue served as the source from which RNA and DNA were co-extracted. Patients had primary liver carcinoma treated by surgical resection.

The sequence derives from a man aged 35 to 55 with primary liver carcinoma and hepatitis B virus infection. The material sequenced was tumor-adjacent normal liver tissue. This chain uses TRBV2 with TRBJ2-7, with 13 bases fitting TRBD2. The CDR3 DNA is TGTGCCAGCAATACCCCGACTAGCGGGAGGTCTTACGAGCAGTACTTC. It encodes CASNTPTSGRSYEQYF.